This T cell receptor beta chain was sequenced during a study of T cell responses to AZD1222 COVID-19 vaccine. Study results and caveats: White British people made up most donors, females outnumbered males, and clonal diversity was possibly underestimated. Nearly half of spike-specific TCRs reportedly target variant regions that are unmutated in the B.1.351 and B.1.1.7 variants.

Sequenced by immunoSEQ multiplex PCR; TCRdb stores in-frame clones only, minus some. The data show about 180,000 clones, 75% to 90% seen once. For this clone: Its specificity is not known.

From germline, CDR1 is SGHAT and CDR2 FQNNGV. The CDR3 runs 12 residues. Trimming left V 8 bases short and J 2 bases short, with 10 bases between. The sequence came from an adult who received the MenACWY meningococcal vaccine as a control. The source material was peripheral blood, sampled 28 days after the second dose of the MenACWY control vaccine. The chain links TRBV11-2 to TRBJ2-7, with a possible D match to TRBD1 (6 bases). The CDR3 sequence is CASGGGPYEQYF. The CDR3 DNA reads TGTGCCAGCGGGGGCGGTCCCTACGAGCAGTACTTC.